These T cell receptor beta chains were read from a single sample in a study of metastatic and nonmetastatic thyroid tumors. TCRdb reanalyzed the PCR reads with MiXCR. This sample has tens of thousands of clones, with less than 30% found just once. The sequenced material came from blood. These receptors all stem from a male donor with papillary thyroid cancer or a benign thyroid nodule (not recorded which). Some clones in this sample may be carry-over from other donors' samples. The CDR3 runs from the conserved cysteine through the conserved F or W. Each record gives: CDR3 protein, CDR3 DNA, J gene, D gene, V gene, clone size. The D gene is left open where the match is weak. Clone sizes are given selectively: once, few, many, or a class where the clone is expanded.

CDR3aa: CATSRDFQGAGELFF
CDR3nt: TGTGCCACCAGCAGAGATTTTCAGGGTGCCGGGGAGCTGTTTTTT
j_gene: TRBJ2-2
d_gene: -
v_gene: TRBV15
abundance: -

CDR3aa: CASSPETIGNTIYF
CDR3nt: TGTGCCAGCTCACCAGAGACCATTGGAAACACCATATATTTT
j_gene: TRBJ1-3
d_gene: -
v_gene: TRBV18
abundance: many

CDR3aa: CASSRGLAYFVADTQYF
CDR3nt: TGTGCCAGCAGCCGGGGACTAGCTTACTTCGTCGCAGATACGCAGTATTTT
j_gene: TRBJ2-3
d_gene: TRBD2
v_gene: TRBV11-2
abundance: -

CDR3aa: CASSTGDTGELFF
CDR3nt: TGTGCCAGCAGTACAGGGGACACCGGGGAGCTGTTTTTT
j_gene: TRBJ2-2
d_gene: TRBD1
v_gene: TRBV25-1
abundance: medium-sized

CDR3aa: CASSQRWDSPLHF
CDR3nt: TGTGCCAGCAGCCAGAGGTGGGATTCACCCCTCCACTTT
j_gene: TRBJ1-6
d_gene: -
v_gene: TRBV25-1
abundance: few

CDR3aa: CASSYEQYF
CDR3nt: TGTGCCAGCAGCTATGAGCAGTACTTC
j_gene: TRBJ2-7
d_gene: -
v_gene: TRBV5-8
abundance: few

CDR3aa: CASTRTGGQETQYF
CDR3nt: TGTGCCAGCACCCGAACGGGAGGGCAAGAGACCCAGTACTTC
j_gene: TRBJ2-5
d_gene: TRBD2
v_gene: TRBV7-9
abundance: -

CDR3aa: CSALGTGGGYTF
CDR3nt: TGCAGTGCTCTCGGGACGGGAGGAGGCTACACCTTC
j_gene: TRBJ1-2
d_gene: -
v_gene: TRBV20-1
abundance: -

CDR3aa: CASNGRGGEQYF
CDR3nt: TGTGCCAGCAATGGGCGGGGCGGCGAGCAGTACTTC
j_gene: TRBJ2-7
d_gene: -
v_gene: TRBV5-8
abundance: -

CDR3aa: CASSPVGLAGVREQFF
CDR3nt: TGTGCCAGCAGCCCCGTGGGACTAGCGGGAGTTCGGGAGCAGTTCTTC
j_gene: TRBJ2-1
d_gene: TRBD2
v_gene: TRBV11-2
abundance: -

CDR3aa: CSPEQGYSSQETQYF
CDR3nt: TGCAGTCCAGAACAGGGGTACAGTTCCCAAGAGACCCAGTACTTC
j_gene: TRBJ2-5
d_gene: TRBD1
v_gene: TRBV20-1
abundance: -

CDR3aa: CASSTPGQGNEAFF
CDR3nt: TGTGCCAGCAGCACACCCGGACAGGGCAATGAAGCTTTCTTT
j_gene: TRBJ1-1
d_gene: TRBD1
v_gene: TRBV7-6
abundance: -

CDR3aa: CASSSRLAGNEQYF
CDR3nt: TGTGCCAGCAGCTCCAGACTAGCGGGAAACGAGCAGTACTTC
j_gene: TRBJ2-7
d_gene: TRBD2
v_gene: TRBV7-2
abundance: -

CDR3aa: CASSVGAGGQDTQYF
CDR3nt: TGTGCCAGCAGTGTGGGAGCGGGAGGCCAAGATACGCAGTATTTT
j_gene: TRBJ2-3
d_gene: TRBD2
v_gene: TRBV2
abundance: -

CDR3aa: CSANSPGGGVGYEQYF
CDR3nt: TGCAGTGCTAACTCCCCCGGCGGGGGCGTGGGGTACGAGCAGTACTTC
j_gene: TRBJ2-7
d_gene: -
v_gene: TRBV20-1
abundance: -

CDR3aa: CASSPITRAGTGNTIYF
CDR3nt: TGCGCCAGCAGCCCCATAACACGGGCTGGAACCGGAAACACCATATATTTT
j_gene: TRBJ1-3
d_gene: -
v_gene: TRBV4-1
abundance: few

CDR3aa: CSARMLAGEQYF
CDR3nt: TGCAGTGCTAGAATGCTAGCGGGAGAGCAGTACTTC
j_gene: TRBJ2-7
d_gene: TRBD2
v_gene: TRBV20-1
abundance: -

CDR3aa: CASSQSQVQETQYF
CDR3nt: TGTGCCAGCAGCCAATCACAGGTCCAAGAGACCCAGTACTTC
j_gene: TRBJ2-5
d_gene: -
v_gene: TRBV3-1
abundance: -

CDR3aa: CASHKDPSVVEKLFF
CDR3nt: TGTGCCAGTCATAAAGACCCTTCGGTTGTGGAAAAACTGTTTTTT
j_gene: TRBJ1-4
d_gene: -
v_gene: TRBV19
abundance: many

CDR3aa: CSASFGGSGGYEQYF
CDR3nt: TGCAGTGCCTCTTTTGGGGGTTCGGGAGGGTACGAGCAGTACTTC
j_gene: TRBJ2-7
d_gene: TRBD2
v_gene: TRBV20-1
abundance: medium-sized

CDR3aa: CASSHGTGTDTQYF
CDR3nt: TGCGCCAGCAGCCATGGGACAGGAACAGATACGCAGTATTTT
j_gene: TRBJ2-3
d_gene: TRBD1
v_gene: TRBV4-3
abundance: few

CDR3aa: CAIRDGSTGELFF
CDR3nt: TGTGCCATCCGTGACGGGAGCACCGGGGAGCTGTTTTTT
j_gene: TRBJ2-2
d_gene: -
v_gene: TRBV6-4
abundance: -

CDR3aa: CASSMGQGHNQPQHF
CDR3nt: TGTGCCAGTAGTATGGGGCAGGGGCACAATCAGCCCCAGCATTTT
j_gene: TRBJ1-5
d_gene: -
v_gene: TRBV19
abundance: few

CDR3aa: CASSPLLARDTQYF
CDR3nt: TGTGCCAGCAGCCCCCTTTTGGCGAGGGATACGCAGTATTTT
j_gene: TRBJ2-3
d_gene: -
v_gene: TRBV7-3
abundance: once

CDR3aa: CSARRGGDEKLFF
CDR3nt: TGCAGTGCTAGAAGGGGCGGGGATGAAAAACTGTTTTTT
j_gene: TRBJ1-4
d_gene: -
v_gene: TRBV20-1
abundance: -

CDR3aa: CASSREGNSPLHF
CDR3nt: TGTGCCAGCTCACGAGAAGGCAATTCACCCCTCCACTTT
j_gene: TRBJ1-6
d_gene: -
v_gene: TRBV18
abundance: -

CDR3aa: CASSQEGWDTQYF
CDR3nt: TGTGCCAGCAGCCAAGAAGGGTGGGATACGCAGTATTTT
j_gene: TRBJ2-3
d_gene: -
v_gene: TRBV3-1
abundance: many

CDR3aa: CSVDVGPTEAFF
CDR3nt: TGCAGCGTTGATGTGGGTCCGACTGAAGCTTTCTTT
j_gene: TRBJ1-1
d_gene: -
v_gene: TRBV29-1
abundance: many

CDR3aa: CASSSGTGSAFYEQYF
CDR3nt: TGCGCCAGCAGCTCCGGGACAGGATCTGCATTTTACGAGCAGTACTTC
j_gene: TRBJ2-7
d_gene: TRBD1
v_gene: TRBV5-1
abundance: -

CDR3aa: CASSQERAGGPAGELFF
CDR3nt: TGTGCCAGCAGCCAAGAGCGAGCGGGGGGGCCGGCCGGGGAGCTGTTTTTT
j_gene: TRBJ2-2
d_gene: TRBD2
v_gene: TRBV14
abundance: few

CDR3aa: CASSYRQDVKNIQYF
CDR3nt: TGTGCCAGCAGTTATAGACAGGATGTCAAAAACATTCAGTACTTC
j_gene: TRBJ2-4
d_gene: -
v_gene: TRBV7-9
abundance: many

CDR3aa: CASSRLAGGYEQYF
CDR3nt: TGTGCCAGCAGCAGACTAGCGGGGGGCTACGAGCAGTACTTC
j_gene: TRBJ2-7
d_gene: TRBD2
v_gene: TRBV3-1
abundance: -